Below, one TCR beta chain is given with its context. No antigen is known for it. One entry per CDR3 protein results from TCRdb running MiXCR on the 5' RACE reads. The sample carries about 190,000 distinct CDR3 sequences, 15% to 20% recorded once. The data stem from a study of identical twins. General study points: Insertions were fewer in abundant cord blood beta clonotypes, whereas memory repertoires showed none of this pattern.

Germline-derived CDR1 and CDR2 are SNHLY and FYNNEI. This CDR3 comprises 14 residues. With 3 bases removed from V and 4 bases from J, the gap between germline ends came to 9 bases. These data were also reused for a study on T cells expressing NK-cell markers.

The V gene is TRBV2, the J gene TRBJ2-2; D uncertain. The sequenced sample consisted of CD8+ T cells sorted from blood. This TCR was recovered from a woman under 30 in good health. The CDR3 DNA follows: TGTGCCAGCAGTGACCGAGTACCCACCGGGGAGCTGTTTTTT. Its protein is CASSDRVPTGELFF. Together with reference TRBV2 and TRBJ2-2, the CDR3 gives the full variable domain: EPEVTQTPSHQVTQMGQEVILRCVPISNHLYFYWYRQILGQKVEFLVSFYNNEISEKSEIFDDQFSVERPDGSNFTLKIRSTKLEDSAMYFCASSDRVPTGELFFGEGSRLTVL.